The 6 T cell receptor beta chains listed next were all sequenced from one sample in a study of cytomegalovirus exposure and HLA in healthy donors. Vbeta (60) and Jbeta (13) primers were used in the PCR. Some clones are missing from TCRdb's copy, which holds only in-frame ones; the method was immunoSEQ multiplex PCR. This sample has approximately 160,000 clones, with around 80% found just once. The specimen was PBMCs. Receptor source: a man aged 18 to 29 in good health and CMV-seronegative.

The chain has TRBV5-4 and TRBJ2-3; 9 bases are a match to TRBD2. CDR3 length: 19 amino acids. V lost 0 bases and J lost 3; bases outside the gene matches: 14. Per germline, CDR1 SGHNT and CDR2 YYREEE (reference sequence). This CDR3 reads CASSLGWAGGPGKTDTQYF. Here the CDR3 DNA reads TGTGCCAGCAGCTTGGGGTGGGCGGGAGGGCCGGGGAAAACAGATACGCAGTATTTT.

The V call is TRBV6-6, the J call TRBJ2-4; D not certain. The CDR3 sequence is 14 residues long. Germline values: CDR1 MNHNY, CDR2 SVGAGI (reference sequence). V lost 6 bases and J lost 0, with 9 bases in between. This CDR3 reads CASSQQLAKNIQYF. The DNA of the CDR3 is TGTGCCAGCAGCCAACAGTTAGCCAAAAACATTCAGTACTTC.

Details on this clone: The sample contains more than one DNA sequence encoding this CDR3. The rearrangement joins TRBV7-2 to TRBJ2-7; TRBD1 is a possible D gene (6 bases). Germline CDR1 is SGHTA and CDR2 is FQGNSA. This CDR3 contains 12 residues. Trimming removed 4 bases from V and 4 bases from J, with 8 bases in between. This CDR3 is CASSSQGYEQYF. For the CDR3, the DNA is TGTGCCAGCAGCTCCCAGGGGTACGAGCAGTACTTC.

This clone has just one count. This specimen includes other DNA sequences encoding the same CDR3. The rearrangement joins TRBV5-6 to TRBJ1-2; D may be TRBD1 (5 bases). The germline CDR1 and CDR2 sequences are SGHDT and YYEEEE. This CDR3 spans 11 amino acids. Trimming shortened V by 7 bases and J by 8 bases, and 12 bases separated the two germline ends. CDR3 coding DNA: TGTGCCAGCTCGCGGGGCTACGGCTACACCTTC. It specifies CASSRGYGYTF. The full variable domain, its missing parts supplied by reference TRBV5-6 and TRBJ1-2, is DAGVTQSPTHLIKTRGQQVTLRCSPKSGHDTVSWYQQALGQGPQFIFQYYEEEERQRGNFPDRFSGHQFPNYSSELNVNALLLGDSALYLCASSRGYGYTFGSGTRLTVV.

This chain uses TRBV6-5 with TRBJ2-1; D not resolved. The CDR3 length is 12 residues. V was pared by 5 bases and J by 9 bases, with 11 bases between. Germline CDR1 MNHEY, CDR2 SVGAGI. The CDR3 loop is CASSRRQTEQFF. Here the CDR3 DNA reads TGTGCCAGCAGTCGCAGACAAACTGAGCAGTTCTTC.

This clone has a handful of counts. The V call is TRBV14, the J call TRBJ2-1, with TRBD2 identical over 11 bases. The V and J ends lost 1 base and 10 bases, in that order; junction bases with no gene match: 9. Germline values: CDR1 SGHDN, CDR2 FVKESK. CDR3 size: 16 residues. The CDR3 sequence is CASSQAVPIAGGEQFF. Here the CDR3 DNA reads TGTGCCAGCAGCCAAGCCGTACCTATAGCGGGAGGGGAGCAGTTCTTC.